This TCR beta chain was sequenced in a study of early T cells in non-severe SARS-CoV-2 infection. In its sample, this clonotype was seen many times. Researchers attached unique molecular identifiers to individual cDNA molecules. TCRdb called the 5' RACE reads again in MiXCR, with one record for every CDR3 protein. Here the sample spans more than 65,000 distinct CDR3 sequences, 9% to 15% being singletons. CDR1 SQVTM and CDR2 ANQGSEA come from the germline V gene. Between the trimmed V and J ends, which lost 7 bases and 2 bases, there was a span of 16 bases. The CDR3 covers 14 residues. V and J are TRBV29-1 and TRBJ2-3; D might be TRBD1 (6 bases). Sample: whole blood. This TCR derives from an adult who was a healthcare worker with PCR-confirmed SARS-CoV-2 infection or an uninfected control (not recorded which). The CDR3 protein is CSATGRGPTDTQYF. CDR3 bases: TGCAGCGCCACAGGGAGAGGGCCCACAGATACGCAGTATTTT.